The clone carrying this TCR beta chain was seen a single time. The CDR3 spans 14 residues. In germline, CDR1 is LGHNA, CDR2 YSLEER. Trimming removed 0 bases from V and 13 bases from J, with 13 bases in between. This sample was included in a study of memory CD4+ T cells and cytomegalovirus serostatus. The wider study: Healthy Belgian adult donors included nine or ten CMV-positive and 20 to 30 CMV-negative people.

Single viable CD3+CD4+CD8-CD45RO+ cells were sorted as the memory CD4+ T cells. Assay: immunoSEQ multiplex PCR; the TCRdb copy retains only in-frame clones and omits some. The sample contains 55,000 to 65,000 clones, 82% of which appear only once. The chain links TRBV4-3 to TRBJ1-6; D may be TRBD1 (5 bases). Sequencing input: memory CD4+ T cells from blood. The clonotype originates from an adult in good health and CMV-seronegative. CDR3 protein: CASSQETGGVPLHF. As DNA, the CDR3 is TGCGCCAGCAGCCAAGAAACAGGTGGGGTTCCCCTCCACTTT.